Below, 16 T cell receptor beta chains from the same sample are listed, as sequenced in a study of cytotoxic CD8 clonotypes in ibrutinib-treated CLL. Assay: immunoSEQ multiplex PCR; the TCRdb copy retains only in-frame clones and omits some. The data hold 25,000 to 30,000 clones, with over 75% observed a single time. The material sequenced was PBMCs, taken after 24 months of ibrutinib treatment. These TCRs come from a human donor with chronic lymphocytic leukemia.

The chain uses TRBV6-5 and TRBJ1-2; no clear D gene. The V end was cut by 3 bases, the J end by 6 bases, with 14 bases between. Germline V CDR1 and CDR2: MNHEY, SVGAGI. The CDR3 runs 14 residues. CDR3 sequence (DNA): TGTGCCAGCAGTTATAACAGCAAAGCCCATGGCTACACCTTC. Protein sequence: CASSYNSKAHGYTF.

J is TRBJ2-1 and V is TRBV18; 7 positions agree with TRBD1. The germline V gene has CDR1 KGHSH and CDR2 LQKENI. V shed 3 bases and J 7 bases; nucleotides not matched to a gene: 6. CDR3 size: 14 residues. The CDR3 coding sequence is TGTGCCAGCTCACCGCCGACAGGGTCGAATGAGCAGTTCTTC. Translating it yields CASSPPTGSNEQFF.

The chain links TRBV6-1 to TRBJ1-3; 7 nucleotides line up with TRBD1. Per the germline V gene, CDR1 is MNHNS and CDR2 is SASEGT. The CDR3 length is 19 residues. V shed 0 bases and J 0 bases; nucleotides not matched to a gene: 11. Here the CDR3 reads CASSEALRGQISSGNTIYF. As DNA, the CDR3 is TGTGCCAGCAGTGAAGCGCTTCGGGGACAGATAAGCTCTGGAAACACCATATATTTT.

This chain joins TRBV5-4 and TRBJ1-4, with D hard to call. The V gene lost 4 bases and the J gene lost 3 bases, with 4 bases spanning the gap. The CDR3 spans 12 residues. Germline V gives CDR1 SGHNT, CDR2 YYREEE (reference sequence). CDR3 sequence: CASSLPNEKLFF. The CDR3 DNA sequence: TGTGCCAGCAGCCTACCTAATGAAAAACTGTTTTTT.

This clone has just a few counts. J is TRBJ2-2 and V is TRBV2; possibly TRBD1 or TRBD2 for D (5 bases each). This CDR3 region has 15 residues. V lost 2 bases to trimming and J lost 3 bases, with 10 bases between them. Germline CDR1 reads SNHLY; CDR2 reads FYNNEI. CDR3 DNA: TGTGCCAGCAGTGAACTGGGGGTGGACACCGGGGAGCTGTTTTTT. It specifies CASSELGVDTGELFF.

The CDR3 nucleotides read TGCGCCAGCAGCCCGACAGGGATGCTCGAGACCCAGTACTTC. It encodes CASSPTGMLETQYF. The chain recombines TRBV5-1 with TRBJ2-5; 7 positions match TRBD1. The germline gives CDR1 SGHRS, CDR2 YFSETQ. There are 14 residues in the CDR3. V gave up 4 bases and J gave up 5 bases; unmatched junction bases: 8. Variable domain in full (rest from reference TRBV5-1 and TRBJ2-5): KAGVTQTPRYLIKTRGQQVTLSCSPISGHRSVSWYQQTPGQGLQFLFEYFSETQRNKGNFPGRFSGRQFSNSRSEMNVSTLELGDSALYLCASSPTGMLETQYFGPGTRLLVL.

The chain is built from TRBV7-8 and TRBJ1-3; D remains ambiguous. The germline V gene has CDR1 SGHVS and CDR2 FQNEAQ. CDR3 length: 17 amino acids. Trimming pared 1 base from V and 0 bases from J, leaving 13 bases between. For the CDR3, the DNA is TGTGCCAGCAGCTTAGTGAGGACCTCTTTCTCTGGAAACACCATATATTTT. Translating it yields CASSLVRTSFSGNTIYF.

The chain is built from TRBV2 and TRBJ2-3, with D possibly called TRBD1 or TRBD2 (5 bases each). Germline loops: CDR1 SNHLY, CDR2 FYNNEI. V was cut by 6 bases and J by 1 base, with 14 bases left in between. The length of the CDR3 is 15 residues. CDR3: CASRGTEGRTDTQYF. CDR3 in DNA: TGTGCCAGCAGAGGGACGGAAGGGCGCACAGATACGCAGTATTTT.

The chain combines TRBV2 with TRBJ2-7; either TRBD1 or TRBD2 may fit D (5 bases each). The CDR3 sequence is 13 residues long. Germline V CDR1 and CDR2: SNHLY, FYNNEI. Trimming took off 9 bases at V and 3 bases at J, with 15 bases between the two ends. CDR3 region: CARESGTDYEQYF. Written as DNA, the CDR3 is TGTGCCAGAGAATCCGGGACGGACTACGAGCAGTACTTC.

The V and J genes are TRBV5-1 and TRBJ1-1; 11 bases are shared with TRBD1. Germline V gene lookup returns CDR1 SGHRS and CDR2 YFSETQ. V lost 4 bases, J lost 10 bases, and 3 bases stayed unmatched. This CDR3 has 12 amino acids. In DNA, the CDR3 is TGCGCCAGCAGCAAGGACAGGGGGCTAGCTTTCTTT. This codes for CASSKDRGLAFF.

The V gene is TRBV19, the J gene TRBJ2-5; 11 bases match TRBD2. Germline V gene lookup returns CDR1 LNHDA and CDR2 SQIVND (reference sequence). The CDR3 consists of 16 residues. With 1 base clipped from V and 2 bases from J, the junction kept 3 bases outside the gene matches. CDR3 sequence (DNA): TGTGCCAGTAGTATAGTTGGGACTAGCGGACAAGAGACCCAGTACTTC. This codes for CASSIVGTSGQETQYF.

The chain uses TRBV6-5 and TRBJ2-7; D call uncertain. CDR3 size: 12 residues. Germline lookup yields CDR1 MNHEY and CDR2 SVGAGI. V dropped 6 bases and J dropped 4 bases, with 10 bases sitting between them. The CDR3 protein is CASSTVGYEQYF. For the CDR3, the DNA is TGTGCCAGCAGCACCGTAGGTTACGAGCAGTACTTC.

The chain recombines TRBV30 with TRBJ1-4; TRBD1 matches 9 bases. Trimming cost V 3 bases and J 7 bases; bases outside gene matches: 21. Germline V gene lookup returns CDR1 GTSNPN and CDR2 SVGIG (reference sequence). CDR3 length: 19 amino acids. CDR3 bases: TGTGCCTGGAGAGCCCTAACAGGGGGCGGAGGGGTAGTTGGTGAAAAACTGTTTTTT. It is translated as CAWRALTGGGGVVGEKLFF.

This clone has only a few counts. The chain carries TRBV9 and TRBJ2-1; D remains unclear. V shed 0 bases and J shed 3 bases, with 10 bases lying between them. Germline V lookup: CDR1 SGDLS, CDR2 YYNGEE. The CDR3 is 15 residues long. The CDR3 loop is CASSVESGYYNEQFF. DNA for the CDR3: TGTGCCAGCAGCGTAGAATCAGGCTACTACAATGAGCAGTTCTTC.

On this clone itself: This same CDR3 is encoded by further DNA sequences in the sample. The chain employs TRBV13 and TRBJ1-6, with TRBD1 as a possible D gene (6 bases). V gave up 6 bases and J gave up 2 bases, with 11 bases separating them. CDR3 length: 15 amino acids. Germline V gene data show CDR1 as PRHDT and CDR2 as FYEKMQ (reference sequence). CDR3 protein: CASSPRDTYNSPLHF. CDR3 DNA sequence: TGTGCCAGCAGTCCCCGGGACACCTATAATTCACCCCTCCACTTT.

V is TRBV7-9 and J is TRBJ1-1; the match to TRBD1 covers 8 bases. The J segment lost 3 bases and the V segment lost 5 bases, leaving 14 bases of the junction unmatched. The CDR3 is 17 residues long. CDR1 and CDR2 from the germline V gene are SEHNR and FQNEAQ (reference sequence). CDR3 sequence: CASSQDNRQGWDTEAFF. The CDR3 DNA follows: TGTGCCAGCAGCCAAGATAACCGACAGGGGTGGGACACTGAAGCTTTCTTT.